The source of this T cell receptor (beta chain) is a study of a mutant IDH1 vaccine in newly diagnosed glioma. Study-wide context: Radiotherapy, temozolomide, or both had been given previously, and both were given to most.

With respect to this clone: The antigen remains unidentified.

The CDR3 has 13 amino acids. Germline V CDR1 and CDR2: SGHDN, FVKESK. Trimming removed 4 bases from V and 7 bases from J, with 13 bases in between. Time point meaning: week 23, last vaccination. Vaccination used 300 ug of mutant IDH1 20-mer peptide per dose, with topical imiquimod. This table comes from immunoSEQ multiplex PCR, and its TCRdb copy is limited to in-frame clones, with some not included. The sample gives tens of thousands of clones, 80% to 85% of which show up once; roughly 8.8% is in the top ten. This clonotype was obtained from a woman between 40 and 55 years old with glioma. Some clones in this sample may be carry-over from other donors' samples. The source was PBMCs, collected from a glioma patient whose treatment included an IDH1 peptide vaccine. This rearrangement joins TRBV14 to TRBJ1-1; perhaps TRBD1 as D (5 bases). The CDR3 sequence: CASSLAAGGEAFF. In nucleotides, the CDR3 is TGTGCCAGCAGCCTCGCTGCCGGGGGTGAAGCTTTCTTT.